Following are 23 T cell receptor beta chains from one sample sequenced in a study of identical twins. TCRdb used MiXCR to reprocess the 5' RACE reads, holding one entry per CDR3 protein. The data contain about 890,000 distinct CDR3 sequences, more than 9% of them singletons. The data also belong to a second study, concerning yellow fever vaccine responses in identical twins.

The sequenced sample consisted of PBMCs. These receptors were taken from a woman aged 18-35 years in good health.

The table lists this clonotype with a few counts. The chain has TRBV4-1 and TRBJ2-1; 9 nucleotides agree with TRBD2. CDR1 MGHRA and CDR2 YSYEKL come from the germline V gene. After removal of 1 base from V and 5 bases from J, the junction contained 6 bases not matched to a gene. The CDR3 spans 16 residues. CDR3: CASSQVASSGNNEQFF. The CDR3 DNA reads TGCGCCAGCAGCCAAGTGGCGTCTAGCGGGAACAATGAGCAGTTCTTC.

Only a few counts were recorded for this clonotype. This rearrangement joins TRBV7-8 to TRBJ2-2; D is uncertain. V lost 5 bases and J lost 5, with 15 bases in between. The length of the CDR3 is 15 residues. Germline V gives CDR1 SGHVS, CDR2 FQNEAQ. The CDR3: CASSLILTATGELFF. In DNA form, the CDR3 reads TGTGCCAGCAGCCTCATCCTTACAGCAACCGGGGAGCTGTTTTTT. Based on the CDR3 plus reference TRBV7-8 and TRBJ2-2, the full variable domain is GAGVSQSPRYKVAKRGQDVALRCDPISGHVSLFWYQQALGQGPEFLTYFQNEAQLDKSGLPSDRFFAERPEGSVSTLKIQRTQQEDSAVYLCASSLILTATGELFFGEGSRLTVL.

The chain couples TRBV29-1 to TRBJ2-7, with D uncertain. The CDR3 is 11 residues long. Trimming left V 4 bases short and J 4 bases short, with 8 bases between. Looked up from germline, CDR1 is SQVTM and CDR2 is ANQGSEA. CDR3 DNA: TGCAGCGTTGTTTCGGGTTACGAGCAGTACGTC. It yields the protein CSVVSGYEQYV.

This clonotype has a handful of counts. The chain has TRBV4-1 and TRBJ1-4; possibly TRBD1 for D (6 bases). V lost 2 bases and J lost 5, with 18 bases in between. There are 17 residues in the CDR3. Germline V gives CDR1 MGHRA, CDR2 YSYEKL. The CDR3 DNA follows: TGCGCCAGCAGCCAATTGGGGGGGGGCAGCGTGAATGAAAAACTGTTTTTT. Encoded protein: CASSQLGGGSVNEKLFF.

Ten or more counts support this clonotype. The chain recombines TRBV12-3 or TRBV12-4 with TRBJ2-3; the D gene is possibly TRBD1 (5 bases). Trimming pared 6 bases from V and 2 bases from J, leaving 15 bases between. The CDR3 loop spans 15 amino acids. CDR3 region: CASRPRVFVTDTQYF. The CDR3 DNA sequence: TGTGCCAGCAGGCCCAGGGTTTTTGTCACAGATACGCAGTATTTT.

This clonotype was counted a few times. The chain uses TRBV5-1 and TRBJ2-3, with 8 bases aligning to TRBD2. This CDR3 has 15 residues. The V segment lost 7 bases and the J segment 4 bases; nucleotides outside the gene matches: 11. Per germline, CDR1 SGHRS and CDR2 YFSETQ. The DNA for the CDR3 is TGCGCCAGCGGGGCTAACGGGGGGGCTGCAGATACGCAGTATTTT. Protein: CASGANGGAADTQYF.

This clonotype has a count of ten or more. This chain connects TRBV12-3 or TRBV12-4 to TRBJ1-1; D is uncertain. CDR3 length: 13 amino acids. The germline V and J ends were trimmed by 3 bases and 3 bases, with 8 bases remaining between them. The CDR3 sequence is CASSFRWDTEAFF. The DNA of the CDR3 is TGTGCCAGCAGTTTTCGCTGGGACACTGAAGCTTTCTTT.

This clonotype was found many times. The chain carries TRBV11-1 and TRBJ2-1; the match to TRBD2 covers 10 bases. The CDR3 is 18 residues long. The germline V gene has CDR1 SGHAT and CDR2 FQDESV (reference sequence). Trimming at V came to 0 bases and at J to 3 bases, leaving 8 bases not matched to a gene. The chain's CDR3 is CASSLAPSGGPIYNEQFF. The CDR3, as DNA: TGTGCCAGCAGCTTAGCGCCTAGCGGGGGTCCCATCTACAATGAGCAGTTCTTC.

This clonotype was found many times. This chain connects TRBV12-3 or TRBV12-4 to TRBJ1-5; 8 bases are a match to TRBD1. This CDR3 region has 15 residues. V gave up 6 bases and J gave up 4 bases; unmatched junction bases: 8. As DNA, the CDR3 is TGTGCCAGCAGCCCATTTGGACAGGGAAATCAGCCCCAGCATTTT. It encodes CASSPFGQGNQPQHF.

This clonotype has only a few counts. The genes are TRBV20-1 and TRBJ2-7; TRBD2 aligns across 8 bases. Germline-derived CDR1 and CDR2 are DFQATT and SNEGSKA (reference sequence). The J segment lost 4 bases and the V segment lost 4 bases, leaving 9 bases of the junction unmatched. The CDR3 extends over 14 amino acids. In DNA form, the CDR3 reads TGCAGTGCTAACCGGGAGGGCCGCTGGTACGAGCAGTACTTC. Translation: CSANREGRWYEQYF.

CDR3 in amino acids: CASSPGLISGELFF. DNA of the CDR3: TGTGCCAGCAGCCCTGGGTTGATCAGCGGGGAGCTGTTTTTT. The chain combines TRBV5-5 with TRBJ2-2, with unresolved D. The CDR3 is 14 amino acids. V was pared by 4 bases and J by 7 bases, with 14 bases between. Per the germline V gene, CDR1 is SGHKS and CDR2 is YYEKEE (reference sequence).

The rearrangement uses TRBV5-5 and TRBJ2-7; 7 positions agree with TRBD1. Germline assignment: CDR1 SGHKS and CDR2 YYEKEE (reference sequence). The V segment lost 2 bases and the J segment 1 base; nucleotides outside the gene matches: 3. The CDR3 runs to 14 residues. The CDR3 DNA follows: TGTGCCAGCAGCTTATCGGGACAGTCCTACGAGCAGTACGTC. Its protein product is CASSLSGQSYEQYV.

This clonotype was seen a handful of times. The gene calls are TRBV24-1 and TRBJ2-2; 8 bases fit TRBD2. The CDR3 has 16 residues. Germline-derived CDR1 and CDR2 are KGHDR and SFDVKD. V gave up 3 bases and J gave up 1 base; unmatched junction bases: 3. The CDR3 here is CATSDLAGGNTGELFF. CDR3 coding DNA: TGTGCCACCAGTGATCTTGCGGGGGGGAACACCGGGGAGCTGTTTTTT.

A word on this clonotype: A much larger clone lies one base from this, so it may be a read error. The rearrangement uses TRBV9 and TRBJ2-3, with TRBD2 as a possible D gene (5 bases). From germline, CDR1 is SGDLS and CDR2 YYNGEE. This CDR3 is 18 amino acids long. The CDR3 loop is CASCVYSGEPGYPDTQYF. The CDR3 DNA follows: TGTGCCAGCTGCGTTTACTCCGGGGAACCAGGCTATCCAGATACGCAGTATTTT.

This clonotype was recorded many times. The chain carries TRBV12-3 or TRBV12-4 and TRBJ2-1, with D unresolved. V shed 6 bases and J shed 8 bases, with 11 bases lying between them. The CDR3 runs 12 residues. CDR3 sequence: CASSSSIHEQFF. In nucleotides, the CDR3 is TGTGCCAGCAGCTCTTCTATCCATGAGCAGTTCTTC.

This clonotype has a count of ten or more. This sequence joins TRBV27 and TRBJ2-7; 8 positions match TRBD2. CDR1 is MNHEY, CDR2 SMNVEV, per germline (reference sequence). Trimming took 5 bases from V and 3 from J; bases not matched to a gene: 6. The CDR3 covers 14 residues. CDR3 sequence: CASSHGTRVYEQYF. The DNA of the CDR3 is TGTGCCAGCAGTCACGGGACTAGGGTCTACGAGCAGTACTTC.

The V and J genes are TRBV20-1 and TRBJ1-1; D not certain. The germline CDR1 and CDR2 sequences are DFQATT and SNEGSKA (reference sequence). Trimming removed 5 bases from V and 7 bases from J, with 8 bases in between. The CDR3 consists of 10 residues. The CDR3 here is CSAGRGEAFF. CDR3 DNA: TGCAGTGCTGGGCGAGGTGAAGCTTTCTTT.

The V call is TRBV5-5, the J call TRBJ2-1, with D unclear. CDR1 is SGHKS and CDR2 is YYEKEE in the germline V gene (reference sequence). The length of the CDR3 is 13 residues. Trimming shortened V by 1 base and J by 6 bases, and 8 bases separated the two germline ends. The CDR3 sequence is CASSLWVLNEQFF. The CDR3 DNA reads TGTGCCAGCAGCTTGTGGGTTCTCAATGAGCAGTTCTTC.

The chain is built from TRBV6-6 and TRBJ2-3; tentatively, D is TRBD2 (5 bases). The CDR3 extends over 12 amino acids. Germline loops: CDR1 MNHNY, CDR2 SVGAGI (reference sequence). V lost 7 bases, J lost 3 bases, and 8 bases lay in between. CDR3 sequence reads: CASKTGTDTQYF. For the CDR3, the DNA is TGTGCCAGCAAAACGGGGACAGATACGCAGTATTTT.

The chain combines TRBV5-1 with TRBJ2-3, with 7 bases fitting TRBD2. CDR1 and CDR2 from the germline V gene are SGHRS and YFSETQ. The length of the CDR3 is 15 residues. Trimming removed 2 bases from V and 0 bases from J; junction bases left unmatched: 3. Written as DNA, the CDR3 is TGCGCCAGCAGCTTTCGGGGGGTTAGCACAGATACGCAGTATTTT. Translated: CASSFRGVSTDTQYF.

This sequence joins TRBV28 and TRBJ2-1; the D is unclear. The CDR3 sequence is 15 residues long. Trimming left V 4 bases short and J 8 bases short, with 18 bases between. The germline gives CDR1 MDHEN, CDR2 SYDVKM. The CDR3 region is CASSSPGPKTDEQFF. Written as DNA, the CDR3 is TGTGCCAGCAGTTCCCCCGGGCCCAAGACGGATGAGCAGTTCTTC.

CDR3 in DNA: TGTGCCAGCAGTTTCCAGAACTATGGCTACACCTTC. Residues: CASSFQNYGYTF. J is TRBJ1-2 and V is TRBV28; no reliable D call. Per germline, CDR1 MDHEN and CDR2 SYDVKM. V was pared by 3 bases and J by 2 bases, with 4 bases between. CDR3 size: 12 residues.

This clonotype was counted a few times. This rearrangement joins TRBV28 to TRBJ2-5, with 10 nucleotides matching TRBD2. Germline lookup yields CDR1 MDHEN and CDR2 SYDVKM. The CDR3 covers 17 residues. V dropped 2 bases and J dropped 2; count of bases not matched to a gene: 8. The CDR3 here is CASSLPAGGPGQETQYF. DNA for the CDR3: TGTGCCAGCAGTTTACCAGCGGGAGGGCCGGGTCAAGAGACCCAGTACTTC.